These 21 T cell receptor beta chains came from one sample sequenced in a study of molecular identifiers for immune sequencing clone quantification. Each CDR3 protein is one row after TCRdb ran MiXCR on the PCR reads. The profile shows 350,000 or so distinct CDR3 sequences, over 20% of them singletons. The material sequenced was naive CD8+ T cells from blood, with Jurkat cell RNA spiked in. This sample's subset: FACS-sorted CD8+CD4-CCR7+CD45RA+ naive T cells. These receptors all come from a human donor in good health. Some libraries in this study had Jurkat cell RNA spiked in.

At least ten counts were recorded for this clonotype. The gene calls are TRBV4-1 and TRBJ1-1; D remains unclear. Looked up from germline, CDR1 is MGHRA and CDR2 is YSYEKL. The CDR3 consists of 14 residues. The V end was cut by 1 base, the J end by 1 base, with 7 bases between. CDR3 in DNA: TGCGCCAGCAGCCAAGTCCGCACGAACACTGAAGCTTTCTTT. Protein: CASSQVRTNTEAFF.

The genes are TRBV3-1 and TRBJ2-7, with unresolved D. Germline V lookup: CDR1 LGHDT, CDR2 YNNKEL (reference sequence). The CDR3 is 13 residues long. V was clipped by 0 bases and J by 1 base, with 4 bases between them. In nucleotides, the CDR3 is TGTGCCAGCAGCCAAGACCCGTCCTACGAGCAGTACTTC. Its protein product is CASSQDPSYEQYF.

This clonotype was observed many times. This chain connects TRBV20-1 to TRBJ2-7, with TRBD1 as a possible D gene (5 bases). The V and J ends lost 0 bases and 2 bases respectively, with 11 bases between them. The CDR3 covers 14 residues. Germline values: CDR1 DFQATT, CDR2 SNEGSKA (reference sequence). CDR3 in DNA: TGCAGTGCTAGAGAGTCAGGGTACACCTACGAGCAGTACTTC. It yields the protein CSARESGYTYEQYF.

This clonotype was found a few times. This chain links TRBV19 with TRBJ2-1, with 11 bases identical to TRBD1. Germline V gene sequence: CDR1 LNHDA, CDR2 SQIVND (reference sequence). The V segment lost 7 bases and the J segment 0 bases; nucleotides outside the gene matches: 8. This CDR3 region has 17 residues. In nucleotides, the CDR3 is TGTGCCAGTACCCCTTGGGGGACAGGGGGCTCCTACAATGAGCAGTTCTTC. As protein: CASTPWGTGGSYNEQFF.

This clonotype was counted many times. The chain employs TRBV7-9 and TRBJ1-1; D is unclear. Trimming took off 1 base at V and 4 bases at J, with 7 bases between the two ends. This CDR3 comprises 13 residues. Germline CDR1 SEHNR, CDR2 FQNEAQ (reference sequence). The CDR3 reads CASSLGWATEAFF. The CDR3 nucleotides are TGTGCCAGCAGCTTAGGCTGGGCCACTGAAGCTTTCTTT.

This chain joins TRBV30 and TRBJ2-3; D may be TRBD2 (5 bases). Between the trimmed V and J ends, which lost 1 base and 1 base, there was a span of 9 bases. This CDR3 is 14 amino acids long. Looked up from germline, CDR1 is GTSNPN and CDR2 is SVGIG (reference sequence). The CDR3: CAWSGPAGTDTQYF. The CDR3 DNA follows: TGTGCCTGGAGTGGCCCAGCGGGCACAGATACGCAGTATTTT.

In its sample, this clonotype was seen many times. CDR3 DNA: TGTGCCTGGACCCTGACTAGCGCGGGGGAGACCCAGTACTTC. Its protein product is CAWTLTSAGETQYF. The chain combines TRBV30 with TRBJ2-5, with 8 positions matching TRBD2. V gave up 4 bases and J gave up 5 bases; unmatched junction bases: 9. The CDR3 spans 14 residues. Per the germline V gene, CDR1 is GTSNPN and CDR2 is SVGIG (reference sequence).

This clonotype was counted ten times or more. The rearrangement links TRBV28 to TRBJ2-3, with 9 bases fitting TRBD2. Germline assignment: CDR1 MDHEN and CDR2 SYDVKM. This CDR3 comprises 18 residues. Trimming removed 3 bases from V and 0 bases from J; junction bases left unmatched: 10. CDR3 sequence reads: CASSLIAGEITSTDTQYF. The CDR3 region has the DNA TGTGCCAGCAGTTTGATAGCGGGAGAGATCACTAGCACAGATACGCAGTATTTT.

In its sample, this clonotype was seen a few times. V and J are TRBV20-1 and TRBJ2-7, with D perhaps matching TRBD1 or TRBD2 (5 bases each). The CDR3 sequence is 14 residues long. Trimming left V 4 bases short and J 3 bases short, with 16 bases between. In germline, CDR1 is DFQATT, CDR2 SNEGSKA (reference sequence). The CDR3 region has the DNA TGCAGTGCTATGGGACCACTGAGGGACTACGAGCAGTACTTC. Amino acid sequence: CSAMGPLRDYEQYF.

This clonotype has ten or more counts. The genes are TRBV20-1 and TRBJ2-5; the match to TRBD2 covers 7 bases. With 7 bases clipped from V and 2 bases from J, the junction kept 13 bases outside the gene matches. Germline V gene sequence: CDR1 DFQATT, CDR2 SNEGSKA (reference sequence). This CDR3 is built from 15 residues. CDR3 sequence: CSVLGIAGPQETQYF. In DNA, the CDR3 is TGCAGTGTCCTTGGAATAGCGGGTCCTCAAGAGACCCAGTACTTC.

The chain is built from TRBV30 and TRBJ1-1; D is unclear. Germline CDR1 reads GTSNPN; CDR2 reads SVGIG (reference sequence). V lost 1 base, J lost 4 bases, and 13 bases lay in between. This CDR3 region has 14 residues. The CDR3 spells CAWSDYDRGTEAFF. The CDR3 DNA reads TGTGCCTGGAGTGATTATGACCGGGGCACTGAAGCTTTCTTT.

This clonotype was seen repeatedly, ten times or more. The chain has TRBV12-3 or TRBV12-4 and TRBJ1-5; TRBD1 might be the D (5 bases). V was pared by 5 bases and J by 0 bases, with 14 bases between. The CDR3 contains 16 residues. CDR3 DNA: TGTGCCAGCAGTCGGGACCCAAAAGATAGCAATCAGCCCCAGCATTTT. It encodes CASSRDPKDSNQPQHF.

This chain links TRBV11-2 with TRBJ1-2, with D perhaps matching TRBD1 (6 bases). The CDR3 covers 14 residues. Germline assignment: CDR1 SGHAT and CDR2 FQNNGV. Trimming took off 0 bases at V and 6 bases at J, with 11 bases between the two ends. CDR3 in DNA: TGTGCCAGCAGCTTAGATTTGGGGGCGGATGGCTACACCTTC. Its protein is CASSLDLGADGYTF.

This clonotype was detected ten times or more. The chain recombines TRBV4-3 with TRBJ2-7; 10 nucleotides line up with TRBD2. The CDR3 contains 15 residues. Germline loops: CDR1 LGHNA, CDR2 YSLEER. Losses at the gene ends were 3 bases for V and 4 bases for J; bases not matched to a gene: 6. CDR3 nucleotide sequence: TGCGCCAGCAGCCAGAACCTAGCGGGGGTGTACGAGCAGTACTTC. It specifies CASSQNLAGVYEQYF.

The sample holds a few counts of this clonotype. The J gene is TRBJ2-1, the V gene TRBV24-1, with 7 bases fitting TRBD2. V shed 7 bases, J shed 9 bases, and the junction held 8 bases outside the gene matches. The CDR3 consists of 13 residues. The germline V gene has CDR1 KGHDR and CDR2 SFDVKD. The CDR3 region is CATSLSGVGEQFF. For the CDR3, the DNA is TGTGCCACCAGCCTAAGCGGGGTCGGTGAGCAGTTCTTC.

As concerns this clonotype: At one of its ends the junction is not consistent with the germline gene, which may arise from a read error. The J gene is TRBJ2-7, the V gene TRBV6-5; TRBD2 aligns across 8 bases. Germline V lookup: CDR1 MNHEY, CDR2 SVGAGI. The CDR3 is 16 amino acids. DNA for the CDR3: TGTGCCAGCAGTTACTCGATGGCCAGCGGGAGTGGCGAGCAGCACTTC. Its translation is CASSYSMASGSGEQHF.

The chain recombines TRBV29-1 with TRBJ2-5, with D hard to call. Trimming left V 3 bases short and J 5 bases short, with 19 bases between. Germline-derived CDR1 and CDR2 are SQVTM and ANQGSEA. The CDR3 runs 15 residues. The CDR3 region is CSVEGVPEYFETQYF. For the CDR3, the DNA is TGCAGCGTTGAGGGCGTCCCCGAGTATTTCGAGACCCAGTACTTC.

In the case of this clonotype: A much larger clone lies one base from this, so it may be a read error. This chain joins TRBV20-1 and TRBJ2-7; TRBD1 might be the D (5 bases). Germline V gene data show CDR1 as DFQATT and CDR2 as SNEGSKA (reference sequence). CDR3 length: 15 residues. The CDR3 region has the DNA TGCGGTGCTAGAGATTGGAAGGGGATGCGCCTCGAGCAGTACTTC. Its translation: CGARDWKGMRLEQYF.

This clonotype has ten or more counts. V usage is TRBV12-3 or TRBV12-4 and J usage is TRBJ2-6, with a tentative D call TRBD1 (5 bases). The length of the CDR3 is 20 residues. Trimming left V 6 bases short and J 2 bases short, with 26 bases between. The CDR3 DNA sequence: TGTGCCAGCAGCTCAGAGTTAATTGAAGACAGTCACCCTGGGGCCAACGTCCTGACTTTC. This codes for CASSSELIEDSHPGANVLTF.

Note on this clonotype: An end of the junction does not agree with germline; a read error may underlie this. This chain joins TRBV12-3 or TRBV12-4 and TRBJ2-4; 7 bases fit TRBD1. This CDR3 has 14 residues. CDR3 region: CAGSSRQGRNIQYF. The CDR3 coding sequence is TGTGCCGGCAGTTCACGACAGGGAAGGAACATTCAGTACTTC.

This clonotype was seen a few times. The DNA of the CDR3 is TGTGCCAGCAGTGACAGGACAACTAATGAAAAACTGTTTTTT. Its translation: CASSDRTTNEKLFF. V is TRBV2 and J is TRBJ1-4; D is unresolved. V lost 3 bases, J lost 0 bases, and 5 bases lay in between. Germline-derived CDR1 and CDR2 are SNHLY and FYNNEI. There are 14 residues in the CDR3.